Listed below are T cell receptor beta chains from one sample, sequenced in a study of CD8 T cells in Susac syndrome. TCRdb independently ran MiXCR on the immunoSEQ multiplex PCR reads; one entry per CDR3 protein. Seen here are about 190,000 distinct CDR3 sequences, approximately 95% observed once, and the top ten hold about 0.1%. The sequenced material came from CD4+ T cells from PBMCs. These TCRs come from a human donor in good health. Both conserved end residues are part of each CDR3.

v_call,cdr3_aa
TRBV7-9,CASSFSREHGYTF
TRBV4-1,CASSQVDNEQFF
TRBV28,CASSFPQGKNSPLHF
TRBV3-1,CASSHRGVITDTQYF
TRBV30,CAWSEDSGDEQYF
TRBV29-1,CSVSGGLAGPTYNEQFF
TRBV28,CASSARGYSNQPQHF
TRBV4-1,CASSQQDSRRDSPLHF
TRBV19,CASSQGQLNRNEQFF
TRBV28,CASSLGGVGGKLFF
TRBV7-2,CASSSLRHRGGELFF
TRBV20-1,CSAPSGGGAGTTEAFF
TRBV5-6,CASSRGRLSSYEQYF
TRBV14,CASSQGGGFEETQYF
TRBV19,CASSDARGTYEQYF
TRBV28,CASSPQLAGGLVIF